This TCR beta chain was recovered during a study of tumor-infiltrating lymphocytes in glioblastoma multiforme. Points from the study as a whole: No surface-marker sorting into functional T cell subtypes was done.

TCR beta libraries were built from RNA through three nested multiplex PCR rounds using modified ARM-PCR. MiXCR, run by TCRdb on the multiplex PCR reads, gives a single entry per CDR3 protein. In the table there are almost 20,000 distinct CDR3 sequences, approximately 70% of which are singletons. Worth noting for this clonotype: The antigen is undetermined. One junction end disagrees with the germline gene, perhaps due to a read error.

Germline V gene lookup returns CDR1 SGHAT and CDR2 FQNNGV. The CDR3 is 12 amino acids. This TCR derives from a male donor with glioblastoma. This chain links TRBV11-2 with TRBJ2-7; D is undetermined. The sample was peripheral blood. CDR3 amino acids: CAGSPRAYEQYF. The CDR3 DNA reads TGTGCCGGCAGTCCACGAGCCTACGAGCAGTACTTC. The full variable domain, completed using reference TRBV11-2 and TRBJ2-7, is EAGVAQSPRYKIIEKRQSVAFWCNPISGHATLYWYQQILGQGPKLLIQFQNNGVVDDSQLPKDRFSAERLKGVDSTLKIQPAKLEDSAVYLCAGSPRAYEQYFGPGTRLTVT.